This T cell receptor (delta chain) was recovered during a study of delta chains in infants with herpesvirus infections. The CDR3 length is 22 residues. The germline V gene encodes CDR1 TSWWSYY and CDR2 QGS. V trimming: 0 bases; J trimming: 3 bases; junction bases outside the gene matches: 16. Gamma-chain- and delta-chain-specific primers converted PBMC RNA into TCR cDNA. TCRdb reanalysed the RT-PCR reads with CATT. The sample yields some 640 delta-chain clones, 50% to 70% seen once. With regard to this clone: Given a far larger clone just one base away, this is likely a sequencing read error.

The chain joins TRDV1 to TRDJ3; 8 bases fit TRDD3. The sample in question was peripheral blood, obtained at time point 4 of longitudinal follow-up. The clonotype comes from a human donor who was a Ugandan infant, either HIV-exposed or HIV-unexposed (not recorded which). This CDR3 reads CALGELIDPYPGGHWDTRQMFF. For the CDR3, the DNA is TGTGCTCTTGGGGAACTAATAGACCCCTACCCTGGGGGACACTGGGACACCCGACAGATGTTTTTC.